The T cell receptor beta chain under discussion was sequenced for a study of beta chain features in type 1 diabetes. J lost 3 bases, V lost 6 bases, and 6 bases had no gene match. Looked up from germline, CDR1 is SQVTM and CDR2 is ANQGSEA. This CDR3 comprises 13 residues. Comments on this clone: Other DNA variants within this sample encode the same CDR3.

The entirety of the isolated RNA underwent reverse transcription, so expressed TCRB transcripts were sequenced. The method was immunoSEQ multiplex PCR; TCRdb's version includes in-frame clones alone and lacks a portion of them. The sample consists of approximately 470,000 clones, roughly 31% of them appearing once. The chain joins TRBV29-1 to TRBJ1-2; 8 nucleotides match TRBD1. The sample comprised naive CD4+ T cells from blood. The receptor was derived from a man aged 18 to 30 in good health. The CDR3 is CSVGTGGDYGYTF. CDR3 bases: TGCAGCGTCGGTACAGGGGGGGACTATGGCTACACCTTC.